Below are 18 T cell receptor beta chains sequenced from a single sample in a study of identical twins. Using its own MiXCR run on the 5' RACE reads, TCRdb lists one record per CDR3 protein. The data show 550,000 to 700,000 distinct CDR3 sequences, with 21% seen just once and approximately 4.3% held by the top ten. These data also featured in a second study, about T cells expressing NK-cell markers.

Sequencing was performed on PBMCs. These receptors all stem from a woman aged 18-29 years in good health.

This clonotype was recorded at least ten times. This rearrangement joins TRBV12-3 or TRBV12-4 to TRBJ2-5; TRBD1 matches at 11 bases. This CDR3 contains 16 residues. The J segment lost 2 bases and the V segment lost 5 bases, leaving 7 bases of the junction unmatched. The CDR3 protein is CASSPRTGGLQETQYF. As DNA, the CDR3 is TGTGCCAGCAGTCCCCGGACAGGGGGCCTTCAAGAGACCCAGTACTTC.

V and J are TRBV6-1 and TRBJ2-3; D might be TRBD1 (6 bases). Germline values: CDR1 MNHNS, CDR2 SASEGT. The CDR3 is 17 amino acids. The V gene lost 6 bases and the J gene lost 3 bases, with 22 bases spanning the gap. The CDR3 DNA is TGTGCCAGCAGACAACAGGGTTTTCCGACAGCGACAGATACGCAGTATTTT. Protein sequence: CASRQQGFPTATDTQYF.

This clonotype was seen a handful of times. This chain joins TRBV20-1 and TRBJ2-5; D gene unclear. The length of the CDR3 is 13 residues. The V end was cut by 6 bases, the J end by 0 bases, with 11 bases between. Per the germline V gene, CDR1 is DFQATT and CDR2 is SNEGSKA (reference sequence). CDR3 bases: TGCAGTGCACCCGACACGTACCAAGAGACCCAGTACTTC. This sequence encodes CSAPDTYQETQYF.

In DNA form, the CDR3 reads TGTGCCAGCAGGTCTACTCTTAGGGACGAGCAGTACTTC. It yields the protein CASRSTLRDEQYF. V and J are TRBV25-1 and TRBJ2-7; D unresolved. Germline V gene lookup returns CDR1 MGHDK and CDR2 SYGVNS. The CDR3 sequence is 13 residues long. Trimming left V 6 bases short and J 5 bases short, with 14 bases between.

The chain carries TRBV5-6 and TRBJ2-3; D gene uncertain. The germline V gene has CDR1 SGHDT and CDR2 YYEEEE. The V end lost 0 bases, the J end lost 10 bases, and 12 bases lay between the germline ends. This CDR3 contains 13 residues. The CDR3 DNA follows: TGTGCCAGCAGCTTGGCCGGAAACGGCCCGCAGTATTTT. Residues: CASSLAGNGPQYF.

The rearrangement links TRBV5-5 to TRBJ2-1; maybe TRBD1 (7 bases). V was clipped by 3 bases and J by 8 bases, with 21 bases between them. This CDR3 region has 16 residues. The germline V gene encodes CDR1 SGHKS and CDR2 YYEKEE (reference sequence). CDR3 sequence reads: CASSSGAPGGIDEQFF. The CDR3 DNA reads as TGTGCCAGCAGCTCGGGGGCGCCAGGGGGTATCGATGAGCAGTTCTTC.

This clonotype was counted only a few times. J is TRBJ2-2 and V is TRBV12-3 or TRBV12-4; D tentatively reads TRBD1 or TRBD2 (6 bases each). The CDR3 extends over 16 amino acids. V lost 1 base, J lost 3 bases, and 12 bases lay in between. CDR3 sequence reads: CASSLDGGGYTGELFF. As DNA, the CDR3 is TGTGCCAGCAGTTTAGACGGGGGCGGGTACACCGGGGAGCTGTTTTTT.

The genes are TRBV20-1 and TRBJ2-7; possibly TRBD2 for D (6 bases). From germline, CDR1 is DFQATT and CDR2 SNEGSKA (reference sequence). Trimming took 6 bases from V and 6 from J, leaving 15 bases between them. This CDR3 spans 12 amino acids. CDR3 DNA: TGCAGTGCGAGAAGCGGAGGGGTCGAGCAGTACTTC. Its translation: CSARSGGVEQYF.

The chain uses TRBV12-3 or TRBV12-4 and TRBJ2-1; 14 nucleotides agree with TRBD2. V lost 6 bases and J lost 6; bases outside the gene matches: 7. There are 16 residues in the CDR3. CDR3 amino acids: CASRGPGTSGSNEQFF. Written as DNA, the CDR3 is TGTGCCAGCAGGGGGCCGGGGACTAGCGGGAGCAATGAGCAGTTCTTC.

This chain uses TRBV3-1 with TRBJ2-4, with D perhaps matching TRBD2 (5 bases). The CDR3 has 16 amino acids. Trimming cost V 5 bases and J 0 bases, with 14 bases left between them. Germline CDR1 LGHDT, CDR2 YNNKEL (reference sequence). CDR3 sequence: CASSSRGAVAKNIQYF. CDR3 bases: TGTGCCAGCAGCAGTCGGGGAGCAGTAGCCAAAAACATTCAGTACTTC.

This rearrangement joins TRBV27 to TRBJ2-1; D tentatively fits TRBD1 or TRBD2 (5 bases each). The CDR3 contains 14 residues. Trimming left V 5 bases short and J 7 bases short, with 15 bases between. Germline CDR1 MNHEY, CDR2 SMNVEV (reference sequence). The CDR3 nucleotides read TGTGCCAGCAGTGGAACCGGGACGGCAAATGAGCAGTTCTTC. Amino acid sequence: CASSGTGTANEQFF.

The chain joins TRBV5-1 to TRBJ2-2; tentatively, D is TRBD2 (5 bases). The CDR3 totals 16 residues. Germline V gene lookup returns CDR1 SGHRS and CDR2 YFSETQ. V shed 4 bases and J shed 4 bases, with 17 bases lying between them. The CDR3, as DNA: TGCGCCAGCAGCCTCGCCACTAGTTCTAGCACCGGGGAGCTGTTTTTT. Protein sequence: CASSLATSSSTGELFF.

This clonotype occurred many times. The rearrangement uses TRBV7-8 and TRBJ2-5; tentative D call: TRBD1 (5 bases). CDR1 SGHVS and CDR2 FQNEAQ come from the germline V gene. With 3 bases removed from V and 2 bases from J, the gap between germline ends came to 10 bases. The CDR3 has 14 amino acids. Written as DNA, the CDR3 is TGTGCCAGCAGCTTCGACAGCTTACAAGAGACCCAGTACTTC. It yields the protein CASSFDSLQETQYF.

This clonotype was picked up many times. The CDR3 DNA is TGTGCCAGCAGCACACACGACAGTACCTTTAGCTCCTACAATGAGCAGTTCTTC. It is translated as CASSTHDSTFSSYNEQFF. This sequence joins TRBV21-1 and TRBJ2-1; the D segment call TRBD1 is taken from the table without a DNA check. TRBV21-1 is deemed a pseudogene. There are 18 residues in the CDR3.

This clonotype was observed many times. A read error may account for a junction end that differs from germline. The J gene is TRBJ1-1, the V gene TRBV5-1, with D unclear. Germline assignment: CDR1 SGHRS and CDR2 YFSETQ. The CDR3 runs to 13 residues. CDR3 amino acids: CASSLTANTEAFF. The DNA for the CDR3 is TGTGCCAGCAGCCTTACAGCTAACACTGAAGCTTTCTTT.

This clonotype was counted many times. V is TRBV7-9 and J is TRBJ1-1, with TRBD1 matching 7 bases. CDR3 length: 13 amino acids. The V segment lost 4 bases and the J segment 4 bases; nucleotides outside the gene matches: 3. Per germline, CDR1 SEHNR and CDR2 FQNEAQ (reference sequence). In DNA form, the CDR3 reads TGTGCCAGCAGCTCGCACAGGGGCACTGAAGCTTTCTTT. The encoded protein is CASSSHRGTEAFF.

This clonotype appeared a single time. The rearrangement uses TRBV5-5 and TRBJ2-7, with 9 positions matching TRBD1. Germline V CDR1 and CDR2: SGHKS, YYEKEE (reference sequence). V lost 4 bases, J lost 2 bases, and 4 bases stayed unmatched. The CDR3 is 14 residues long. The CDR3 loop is CASSGQGSTYEQYF. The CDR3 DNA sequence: TGTGCCAGCAGCGGACAGGGGTCAACCTACGAGCAGTACTTC.

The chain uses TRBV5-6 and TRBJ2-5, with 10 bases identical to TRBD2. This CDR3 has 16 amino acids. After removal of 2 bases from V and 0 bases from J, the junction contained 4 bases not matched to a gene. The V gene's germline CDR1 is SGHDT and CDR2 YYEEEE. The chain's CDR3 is CASSLGLAAYQETQYF. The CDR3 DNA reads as TGTGCCAGCAGCTTAGGACTAGCGGCGTACCAAGAGACCCAGTACTTC.